A single sample is the source of the 18 T cell receptor beta chains below, sequenced in a study of graft-versus-host responses after intestinal transplantation. Sequenced by immunoSEQ multiplex PCR; TCRdb stores in-frame clones only, minus some. The sample has approximately 97,000 clones, about nine tenths seen once. The antigens these receptors bind are not known. Sequences were derived from unstimulated CD8+ T cells sorted from spleen or lymph node cells, sampled before transplant. The receptors come from a human donor who was the organ donor for an intestinal transplant.

This chain joins TRBV11-2 and TRBJ1-6; 8 positions match TRBD1. Germline CDR1 is SGHAT and CDR2 is FQNNGV. Unmatched junction bases numbered 6, after V lost 1 base and J lost 10 bases. CDR3 size: 15 residues. CDR3 in amino acids: CASSLADRGSSPLHF. The CDR3 bases are TGTGCCAGCAGCTTAGCCGACAGGGGTTCCTCACCCCTCCACTTT.

The chain is built from TRBV9 and TRBJ2-7; D is possibly TRBD1 (5 bases). CDR3 length: 14 residues. With 3 bases removed from V and 0 bases from J, the gap between germline ends came to 10 bases. Germline V CDR1 and CDR2: SGDLS, YYNGEE. The CDR3 reads CASSDRQFSYEQYF. CDR3 DNA sequence: TGTGCCAGCAGCGACCGACAGTTCTCCTACGAGCAGTACTTC.

The chain uses TRBV18 and TRBJ2-3; D ambiguous. Germline V gene data show CDR1 as KGHSH and CDR2 as LQKENI. The CDR3 length is 14 residues. With 0 bases removed from V and 6 bases from J, the gap between germline ends came to 10 bases. DNA for the CDR3: TGTGCCAGCTCACCACCGAGTCCTAGTGATACGCAGTATTTT. It yields the protein CASSPPSPSDTQYF.

This clone was seen once. The rearrangement joins TRBV10-1 to TRBJ2-3, with D uncertain. CDR1 and CDR2 (germline): WNHNN, SYGVQD (reference sequence). The V gene lost 6 bases and the J gene lost 2 bases, with 9 bases spanning the gap. This CDR3 comprises 13 residues. CDR3 sequence (DNA): TGCGCCAGCAGCGGTTTACTCACAGATACGCAGTATTTT. Protein product: CASSGLLTDTQYF.

The J gene is TRBJ1-1, the V gene TRBV13; 7 bases are shared with TRBD1. Germline V gene lookup returns CDR1 PRHDT and CDR2 FYEKMQ (reference sequence). The CDR3 runs 13 residues. J gave up 7 bases and V 7 bases, and 9 bases lay outside the gene matches. The CDR3 is CASKTGQAFEAFF. CDR3 in DNA: TGTGCCAGCAAGACAGGACAGGCCTTTGAAGCTTTCTTT.

The chain couples TRBV2 to TRBJ2-1, with a possible D match to TRBD2 (5 bases). The germline V and J ends were trimmed by 5 bases and 0 bases, with 14 bases remaining between them. The CDR3 spans 16 residues. Germline-derived CDR1 and CDR2 are SNHLY and FYNNEI. As DNA, the CDR3 is TGTGCCAGCAGTTTTCATAGCGTTAGCTCCTACAATGAGCAGTTCTTC. It encodes CASSFHSVSSYNEQFF.

CDR3 loop: CAGRDSTGLSYEQYF. In DNA form, the CDR3 reads TGTGCCGGGCGGGACTCTACAGGTCTTTCCTACGAGCAGTACTTC. This rearrangement joins TRBV2 to TRBJ2-7; D is perhaps TRBD2 (6 bases). This CDR3 has 15 amino acids. CDR1 is SNHLY, CDR2 FYNNEI, per germline. With 11 bases removed from V and 1 base from J, the gap between germline ends came to 21 bases.

The chain recombines TRBV7-8 with TRBJ2-7, with TRBD1 identical over 7 bases. Germline V gene sequence: CDR1 SGHVS, CDR2 FQNEAQ. The CDR3 is 14 amino acids. J gave up 5 bases and V 1 base, and 5 bases lay outside the gene matches. The CDR3 DNA is TGTGCCAGCAGCTTAGGACAGGGTTCCGACGAGCAGTACTTC. It yields the protein CASSLGQGSDEQYF. The complete variable domain, with remaining parts taken from reference TRBV7-8 and TRBJ2-7, reads GAGVSQSPRYKVAKRGQDVALRCDPISGHVSLFWYQQALGQGPEFLTYFQNEAQLDKSGLPSDRFFAERPEGSVSTLKIQRTQQEDSAVYLCASSLGQGSDEQYFGPGTRLTVT.

The chain employs TRBV7-9 and TRBJ2-2, with D perhaps matching TRBD1 (6 bases). The CDR3 totals 13 residues. Germline-derived CDR1 and CDR2 are SEHNR and FQNEAQ (reference sequence). The V and J ends lost 6 bases and 1 base respectively, with 6 bases between them. Written as DNA, the CDR3 is TGTGCCAGCAGAGGGGGGAACACCGGGGAGCTGTTTTTT. It encodes CASRGGNTGELFF.

The chain links TRBV13 to TRBJ2-2; D ambiguous. CDR1 is PRHDT, CDR2 FYEKMQ, per germline (reference sequence). Trimming removed 4 bases at V and 2 bases at J, with 5 bases between. The CDR3 is 13 residues long. This CDR3 is CASSSRNTGELFF. The CDR3 region has the DNA TGTGCCAGCAGCTCTAGAAACACCGGGGAGCTGTTTTTT. The whole variable domain, filled in from reference TRBV13 and TRBJ2-2, reads AAGVIQSPRHLIKEKRETATLKCYPIPRHDTVYWYQQGPGQDPQFLISFYEKMQSDKGSIPDRFSAQQFSDYHSELNMSSLELGDSALYFCASSSRNTGELFFGEGSRLTVL.

This clone was seen only once. V and J are TRBV7-9 and TRBJ2-4; D is possibly TRBD1 (7 bases). Germline V CDR1 and CDR2: SEHNR, FQNEAQ (reference sequence). Between the trimmed V and J ends, which lost 2 bases and 2 bases, there was a span of 13 bases. The CDR3 runs 16 residues. CDR3 region: CASSLSQGGSKNIQYF. CDR3 DNA: TGTGCCAGCAGCTTATCGCAGGGGGGTTCCAAAAACATTCAGTACTTC.

This chain joins TRBV5-1 and TRBJ2-1; 8 bases align to TRBD2. V gave up 0 bases and J gave up 7 bases; unmatched junction bases: 6. The CDR3 is made up of 15 amino acids. Germline V gene lookup returns CDR1 SGHRS and CDR2 YFSETQ. The CDR3 nucleotides read TGCGCCAGCAGCTTGGGGTGGGGACTAGAGAATGAGCAGTTCTTC. Protein product: CASSLGWGLENEQFF.

The chain carries TRBV14 and TRBJ1-4; 7 bases align to TRBD1. The V segment lost 2 bases and the J segment 7 bases; nucleotides outside the gene matches: 7. Germline values: CDR1 SGHDN, CDR2 FVKESK. This CDR3 is built from 15 residues. The DNA of the CDR3 is TGTGCCAGCAGCCAAAAAGCAGGGGGTAGTGAAAAACTGTTTTTT. The encoded protein is CASSQKAGGSEKLFF. The full variable domain, rest sourced from reference TRBV14 and TRBJ1-4, is EAGVTQFPSHSVIEKGQTVTLRCDPISGHDNLYWYRRVMGKEIKFLLHFVKESKQDESGMPNNRFLAERTGGTYSTLKVQPAELEDSGVYFCASSQKAGGSEKLFFGSGTQLSVL.

The DNA for the CDR3 is TGCGCCAGCAGCCAAGGGGGACTAGCGGAAATCACAGATACGCAGTATTTT. Its translation is CASSQGGLAEITDTQYF. The rearrangement links TRBV4-1 to TRBJ2-3; 11 positions agree with TRBD2. V lost 1 base to trimming and J lost 2 bases; unmatched junction nucleotides: 5. Germline lookup yields CDR1 MGHRA and CDR2 YSYEKL. The CDR3 consists of 17 residues.

The genes are TRBV6-1 and TRBJ2-7, with 7 bases aligning to TRBD1. V gave up 8 bases and J gave up 3 bases; unmatched junction bases: 7. CDR1 MNHNS and CDR2 SASEGT come from the germline V gene. This CDR3 has 13 residues. CDR3 protein: CASGTGDFYEQYF. The DNA for the CDR3 is TGTGCCAGCGGTACAGGGGATTTCTACGAGCAGTACTTC.

The CDR3 loop is CATSWGRGSTGGYTF. The CDR3 bases are TGTGCCACCAGCTGGGGCAGGGGATCGACTGGTGGCTACACCTTC. The genes are TRBV15 and TRBJ1-2, with D perhaps TRBD1 (6 bases). Germline assignment: CDR1 LNHNV and CDR2 YYDKDF (reference sequence). The CDR3 runs to 15 residues. The V end lost 5 bases, the J end lost 7 bases, and 20 bases lay between the germline ends.

This chain uses TRBV5-1 with TRBJ2-5; perhaps TRBD2 as D (6 bases). Germline V gene data show CDR1 as SGHRS and CDR2 as YFSETQ. With 6 bases removed from V and 5 bases from J, the gap between germline ends came to 20 bases. CDR3 length equals 15 residues. Here the CDR3 DNA reads TGCGCCAGCAATTCAGGTTCGGAGGGCGGGGAGACCCAGTACTTC. It specifies CASNSGSEGGETQYF.

CDR3 in amino acids: CSARQGRNTIYF. The DNA of the CDR3 is TGCAGCGCCAGACAGGGCCGAAACACCATATATTTT. The chain uses TRBV29-1 and TRBJ1-3; 7 nucleotides match TRBD1. The length of the CDR3 is 12 residues. Trimming removed 7 bases from V and 5 bases from J; junction bases left unmatched: 5. CDR1 is SQVTM, CDR2 ANQGSEA, per germline.